This TCR beta chain was recovered during a study of blood T cell repertoires in COVID-19. The V end lost 2 bases, the J end lost 3 bases, and 11 bases lay between the germline ends. The CDR3 has 15 amino acids. The germline V gene has CDR1 SGHTA and CDR2 FQGNSA. Data came from immunoSEQ multiplex PCR; TCRdb stores just in-frame clones and leaves some out. The sample contains approximately 350,000 clones, about 93% of which appear only once. Material for sequencing was peripheral blood. The chain links TRBV7-2 to TRBJ1-3; possibly TRBD1 for D (5 bases). This clonotype was sampled from a woman under 30 who had recovered from COVID-19. The CDR3 DNA is TGTGCCAGCAGCTTACGACAGTGGGGTGGAAACACCATATATTTT. Its protein is CASSLRQWGGNTIYF.